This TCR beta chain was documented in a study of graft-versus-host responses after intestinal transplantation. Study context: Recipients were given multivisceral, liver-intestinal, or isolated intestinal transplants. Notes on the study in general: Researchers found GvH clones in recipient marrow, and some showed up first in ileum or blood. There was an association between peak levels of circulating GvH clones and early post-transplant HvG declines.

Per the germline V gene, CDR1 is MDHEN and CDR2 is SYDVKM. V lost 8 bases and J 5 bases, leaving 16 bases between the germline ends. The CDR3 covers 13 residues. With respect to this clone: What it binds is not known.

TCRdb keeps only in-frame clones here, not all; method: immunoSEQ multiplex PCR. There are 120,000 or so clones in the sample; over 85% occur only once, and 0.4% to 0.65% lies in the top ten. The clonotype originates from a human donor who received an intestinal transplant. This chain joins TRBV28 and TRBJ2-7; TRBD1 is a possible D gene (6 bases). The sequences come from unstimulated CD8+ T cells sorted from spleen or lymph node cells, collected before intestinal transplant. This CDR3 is CASSHRAPDEQYF. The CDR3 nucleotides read TGTGCCAGCTCCCACAGGGCTCCCGACGAGCAGTACTTC.